The 27 T cell receptor beta chains in this list originate from one sample, sequenced in a study of blood T cell repertoires in COVID-19 (dated by TCRdb to about 2020). The library was generated by the immunoSEQ multiplex PCR assay. TCRdb carries this immuneACCESS record with in-frame sequences only. Its versions omit some clonotypes, under half of them owing to an unresolved V gene in the studies checked, with the rest unexplained. Recorded for this sample are under 300,000 clones; 88% of them occurred a single time. The top ten clones comprise roughly 2% of the sample. The sequenced material came from PBMCs or T cells enriched from blood (not recorded which). These receptors were taken from an older woman in a cohort exposed to, infected with or recovered from COVID-19 (not recorded which).

V gene TRBV27 combines with J gene TRBJ1-5; 9 nucleotides match TRBD1. The CDR3 totals 13 residues. With V trimmed by 9 bases and J by 5 bases, 5 bases remained unmatched. The germline V gene encodes CDR1 MNHEY and CDR2 SMNVEV (reference sequence). CDR3 coding DNA: TGTGCCAGTACGACAGGGGGGGATCAGCCCCAGCATTTT. Protein: CASTTGGDQPQHF.

The chain is built from TRBV7-2 and TRBJ2-1, with D possibly matching TRBD2 (6 bases). CDR1 and CDR2 from the germline V gene are SGHTA and FQGNSA. CDR3 length: 13 residues. V lost 4 bases and J lost 9, with 13 bases in between. For the CDR3, the DNA is TGTGCCAGCAGCTCCGGCGGGGCCCTTGAGCAGTTCTTC. This translates into CASSSGGALEQFF.

This rearrangement joins TRBV27 to TRBJ2-3, with D possibly matching TRBD2 (5 bases). Per the germline V gene, CDR1 is MNHEY and CDR2 is SMNVEV (reference sequence). The CDR3 has 13 residues. The germline V and J ends were trimmed by 8 bases and 7 bases, with 16 bases remaining between them. For the CDR3, the DNA is TGTGCCAGCCGCCGGGGTGCAGGATATACGCAGTATTTT. Its protein is CASRRGAGYTQYF.

The chain links TRBV19 to TRBJ1-2; 7 nucleotides match TRBD1. The CDR3 is 13 amino acids. Trimming cost V 6 bases and J 6 bases; bases outside gene matches: 7. Germline V lookup: CDR1 LNHDA, CDR2 SQIVND (reference sequence). The CDR3 is CASRLGGGNGYTF. CDR3 nucleotide sequence: TGTGCCAGTAGGCTTGGAGGGGGCAATGGCTACACCTTC.

V gene TRBV7-2 combines with J gene TRBJ2-1, with 9 bases that match TRBD2. Germline V gene data show CDR1 as SGHTA and CDR2 as FQGNSA. This CDR3 has 16 residues. V lost 4 bases and J lost 8; bases outside the gene matches: 12. In DNA form, the CDR3 reads TGTGCCAGCAGCTCCAGCCAGGCTAGCGGGAACTATGAGCAGTTCTTC. Protein sequence: CASSSSQASGNYEQFF.

The chain recombines TRBV5-1 with TRBJ2-1; TRBD2 aligns across 7 bases. The CDR3 loop spans 13 amino acids. Germline loops: CDR1 SGHRS, CDR2 YFSETQ. After removal of 4 bases from V and 6 bases from J, the junction contained 4 bases not matched to a gene. The CDR3 loop reads CASSLRLANEQFF. Written as DNA, the CDR3 is TGCGCCAGCAGCCTAAGACTAGCCAATGAGCAGTTCTTC.

J is TRBJ2-7 and V is TRBV5-1, with D possibly TRBD2 on 6 matching bases. Germline V lookup: CDR1 SGHRS, CDR2 YFSETQ. The CDR3 is made up of 18 amino acids. Trimming took 1 base from V and 4 from J, leaving 24 bases between them. The CDR3 DNA reads TGCGCCAGCAGCTTGAGACCGCCGAGCGGGTCGGCTCTTTACGAGCAGTACTTC. Translated, it gives CASSLRPPSGSALYEQYF.

The chain has TRBV24-1 and TRBJ2-2; no definite D call. Trimming cost V 6 bases and J 5 bases, with 9 bases left between them. Germline values: CDR1 KGHDR, CDR2 SFDVKD. This CDR3 has 13 amino acids. The CDR3 loop reads CATSLAVTGELFF. The CDR3, as DNA: TGTGCCACCAGTCTGGCGGTTACCGGGGAGCTGTTTTTT.

The chain joins TRBV7-2 to TRBJ2-5, with 10 nucleotides matching TRBD2. Per the germline V gene, CDR1 is SGHTA and CDR2 is FQGNSA. Trimming removed 4 bases from V and 1 base from J; junction bases left unmatched: 6. This CDR3 spans 16 amino acids. CDR3 in DNA: TGTGCCAGCAGCTCCAGACTAGCGGGTATCCAAGAGACCCAGTACTTC. Its translation is CASSSRLAGIQETQYF. The complete variable domain, with remaining parts taken from reference TRBV7-2 and TRBJ2-5, reads GAGVSQSPSNKVTEKGKDVELRCDPISGHTALYWYRQSLGQGLEFLIYFQGNSAPDKSGLPSDRFSAERTGGSVSTLTIQRTQQEDSAVYLCASSSRLAGIQETQYFGPGTRLLVL.

The chain has TRBV28 and TRBJ1-2; no clear D gene. The CDR3 runs to 14 residues. The V and J ends lost 6 bases and 1 base respectively, with 12 bases between them. Germline V gene lookup returns CDR1 MDHEN and CDR2 SYDVKM. The CDR3: CASSQALDNYGYTF. The CDR3 DNA sequence: TGTGCCAGCAGCCAAGCCCTCGATAACTATGGCTACACCTTC.

The CDR3 nucleotides are TGTGCCAGCAGTTACCTGGGGGGAGGGGTCTACGAGCAGTACTTC. This encodes CASSYLGGGVYEQYF. The V gene is TRBV6-5, the J gene TRBJ2-7; 7 bases line up with TRBD2. J lost 3 bases, V lost 2 bases, and 7 bases had no gene match. Looked up from germline, CDR1 is MNHEY and CDR2 is SVGAGI. The CDR3 length is 15 residues.

The chain links TRBV11-2 to TRBJ2-7; D perhaps matches TRBD1 (6 bases). V was cut by 1 base and J by 5 bases, with 15 bases left in between. The CDR3 consists of 15 residues. In germline, CDR1 is SGHAT, CDR2 FQNNGV. The CDR3 sequence: CASSLVQGKVHEQYF. Written as DNA, the CDR3 is TGTGCCAGCAGCTTAGTGCAGGGGAAAGTCCACGAGCAGTACTTC.

J is TRBJ1-5 and V is TRBV15, with 10 bases fitting TRBD1. The V gene's germline CDR1 is LNHNV and CDR2 YYDKDF (reference sequence). The CDR3 loop spans 16 amino acids. V dropped 0 bases and J dropped 7; count of bases not matched to a gene: 6. In DNA form, the CDR3 reads TGTGCCACCAGCAGAGATAGCGGGACAGGGGTCCAGCCCCAGCATTTT. Protein: CATSRDSGTGVQPQHF.

CDR3 bases: TGTGCCAGCAGGCCCGACTGGAATCAGCCCCAGCATTTT. Translated: CASRPDWNQPQHF. The chain carries TRBV2 and TRBJ1-5; D is unresolved. Per the germline V gene, CDR1 is SNHLY and CDR2 is FYNNEI. The CDR3 spans 13 residues. V dropped 6 bases and J dropped 4 bases, with 10 bases sitting between them.

In nucleotides, the CDR3 is TGTGCCAGCTCACCCCAGGGGAGAGGGGAGACCCAGTACTTC. Residues: CASSPQGRGETQYF. J is TRBJ2-5 and V is TRBV18; D is perhaps TRBD1 (6 bases). Per germline, CDR1 KGHSH and CDR2 LQKENI. Trimming removed 3 bases at V and 5 bases at J, with 13 bases between. This CDR3 region has 14 residues.

With respect to this clone: At the DNA level, this CDR3 is encoded by other sequences in the same sample as well. The chain combines TRBV18 with TRBJ2-7; D unclear. The CDR3 sequence is 13 residues long. Germline CDR1 KGHSH, CDR2 LQKENI. V shed 1 base and J shed 2 bases, with 6 bases lying between them. CDR3 sequence reads: CASSPRGTYEQYF. The CDR3, as DNA: TGTGCCAGCTCACCACGCGGAACCTACGAGCAGTACTTC.

J is TRBJ2-7 and V is TRBV28; D unclear. This CDR3 has 14 residues. Germline CDR1 MDHEN, CDR2 SYDVKM. Deletions cut 2 bases from V and 2 bases from J, with 10 bases between. CDR3 DNA sequence: TGTGCCAGCAGTTTAAATGTAGCCACCTACGAGCAGTACTTC. Residues: CASSLNVATYEQYF.

This chain links TRBV7-9 with TRBJ1-1; no clear D gene. This CDR3 contains 13 residues. Trimming removed 7 bases from V and 12 bases from J, with 21 bases in between. CDR1 and CDR2 from the germline V gene are SEHNR and FQNEAQ (reference sequence). The CDR3 reads CASTFISTFETFF. The DNA for the CDR3 is TGTGCCAGCACCTTCATTAGTACTTTCGAAACTTTCTTT. Variable domain in full (rest from reference TRBV7-9 and TRBJ1-1): DTGVSQNPRHKITKRGQNVTFRCDPISEHNRLYWYRQTLGQGPEFLTYFQNEAQLEKSRLLSDRFSAERPKGSFSTLEIQRTEQGDSAMYLCASTFISTFETFFGQGTRLTVV.

This chain connects TRBV3-1 (or the pseudogene TRBV3-2) to TRBJ2-7; TRBD1 agrees at 9 bases. Germline V CDR1 and CDR2: LGHDT, YNNKEL (reference sequence). J lost 12 bases, V lost 1 base, and 1 base had no gene match. This CDR3 is 11 amino acids long. The CDR3 sequence: CASSQGGQGYF. The CDR3 DNA reads TGTGCCAGCAGCCAAGGGGGACAGGGGTACTTC.

This chain connects TRBV19 to TRBJ2-7; D is perhaps TRBD1 (7 bases). V was trimmed by 2 bases and J by 0 bases, leaving 8 bases between them. Germline CDR1 reads LNHDA; CDR2 reads SQIVND (reference sequence). CDR3 length equals 14 residues. The CDR3 here is CASSIQGGSYEQYF. The CDR3 nucleotides are TGTGCCAGTAGTATACAGGGGGGCTCCTACGAGCAGTACTTC.

This clone was detected once. The chain has TRBV30 and TRBJ1-4; D is uncertain. This CDR3 contains 13 residues. V dropped 7 bases and J dropped 7 bases, with 16 bases sitting between them. Germline V gene data show CDR1 as GTSNPN and CDR2 as SVGIG (reference sequence). The CDR3 loop reads CAYSGGGREKLFF. CDR3 nucleotide sequence: TGTGCCTACTCAGGAGGAGGACGTGAAAAACTGTTTTTT.

This sequence joins TRBV5-1 and TRBJ2-3, with 7 bases lining up with TRBD2. This CDR3 is 14 amino acids long. Germline values: CDR1 SGHRS, CDR2 YFSETQ. With V trimmed by 4 bases and J by 4 bases, 6 bases remained unmatched. CDR3 protein: CASSLLASADTQYF. In DNA, the CDR3 is TGCGCCAGCAGCCTACTAGCGTCGGCAGATACGCAGTATTTT.

This clone was observed many times. The chain combines TRBV6-1 with TRBJ2-2; 7 nucleotides align to TRBD1. Germline V CDR1 and CDR2: MNHNS, SASEGT. The CDR3 runs to 15 residues. Trimming at V came to 2 bases and at J to 3 bases, leaving 3 bases not matched to a gene. The chain's CDR3 is CASSENTGDTGELFF. The DNA for the CDR3 is TGTGCCAGCAGTGAAAACACAGGGGACACCGGGGAGCTGTTTTTT.

This clone was seen a single time. This chain links TRBV7-8 with TRBJ2-7; 9 nucleotides agree with TRBD1. Germline loops: CDR1 SGHVS, CDR2 FQNEAQ. CDR3 length: 16 residues. The V segment lost 5 bases and the J segment 4 bases; nucleotides outside the gene matches: 12. The CDR3 DNA sequence: TGTGCCAGCAGCCGAGATGCCGGGACAGGGTCGTACGAGCAGTACTTC. Translation gives CASSRDAGTGSYEQYF.

J is TRBJ2-3 and V is TRBV11-2; perhaps TRBD2 as D (5 bases). The germline V gene has CDR1 SGHAT and CDR2 FQNNGV. CDR3 length: 15 amino acids. The ends were cut back, 5 bases at V and 1 base at J, with 13 bases in the middle. The CDR3 protein is CASSRPPGGTDTQYF. The DNA of the CDR3 is TGTGCCAGCAGCCGCCCCCCCGGGGGCACAGATACGCAGTATTTT.

The rearrangement uses TRBV5-6 and TRBJ1-5; 7 bases line up with TRBD1. The J segment lost 0 bases and the V segment lost 3 bases, leaving 0 bases of the junction unmatched. This CDR3 region has 14 residues. The germline V gene has CDR1 SGHDT and CDR2 YYEEEE. The CDR3 DNA follows: TGTGCCAGCAGCTACAGGGGTAGCAATCAGCCCCAGCATTTT. Encoded protein: CASSYRGSNQPQHF.

The V gene is TRBV4-2, the J gene TRBJ1-5, with unresolved D. Germline values: CDR1 LGHNA, CDR2 YNFKEQ. The CDR3 extends over 15 amino acids. Between the trimmed V and J ends, which lost 0 bases and 2 bases, there was a span of 8 bases. The CDR3 DNA is TGTGCCAGCAGCCAAGAATCCGGGGGCAATCAGCCCCAGCATTTT. Protein: CASSQESGGNQPQHF.